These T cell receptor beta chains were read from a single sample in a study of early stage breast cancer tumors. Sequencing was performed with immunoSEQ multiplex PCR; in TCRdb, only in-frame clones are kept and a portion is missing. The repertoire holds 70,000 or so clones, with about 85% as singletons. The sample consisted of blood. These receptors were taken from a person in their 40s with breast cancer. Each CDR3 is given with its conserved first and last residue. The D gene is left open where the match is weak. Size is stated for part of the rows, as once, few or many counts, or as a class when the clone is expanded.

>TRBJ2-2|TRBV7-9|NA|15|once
TGTGCCAGCAGCTCCCGGGCAGCAAACACCGGGGAGCTGTTTTTT
CASSSRAANTGELFF
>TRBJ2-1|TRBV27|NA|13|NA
TGTGCCAGCAGTTTAAGCCTATCCAATGAGCAGTTCTTC
CASSLSLSNEQFF
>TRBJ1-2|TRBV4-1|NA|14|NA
TGCGCCAGCAGCCAAGCCTCAGGGAACTATGGCTACACCTTC
CASSQASGNYGYTF
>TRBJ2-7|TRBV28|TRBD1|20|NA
TGTGCCAGCAGACTCGTACAGGGGAAACGAAAGACCGGCGACTACTACGAGCAGTACTTC
CASRLVQGKRKTGDYYEQYF
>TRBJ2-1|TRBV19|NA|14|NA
TGTGCCAGTTACCCCCGGCACTCCTACAATGAGCAGTTCTTC
CASYPRHSYNEQFF
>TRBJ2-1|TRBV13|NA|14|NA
TGTGCCAGCAGCTTAGGGAGCTCCTACAATGAGCAGTTCTTC
CASSLGSSYNEQFF
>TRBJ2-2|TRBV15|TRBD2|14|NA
TGTGCCACCTCCGGGACTAGCGGGGCCGGGGAGCTGTTTTTT
CATSGTSGAGELFF
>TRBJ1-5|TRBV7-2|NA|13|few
TGTGCCAGCAGCTTGGTATCGGGTCAGCCCCAGCATTTT
CASSLVSGQPQHF
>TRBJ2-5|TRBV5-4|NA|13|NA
TGTGCCAGCAGCTTGATGGGTTTCGAGACCCAGTACTTC
CASSLMGFETQYF
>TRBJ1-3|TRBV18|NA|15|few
TGTGCCAGCTCACCAGACAGAAGCTCTGGAAACACCATATATTTT
CASSPDRSSGNTIYF
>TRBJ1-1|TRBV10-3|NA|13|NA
TGTGCCATCAGTGAGTCCGGGAACACTGAAGCTTTCTTT
CAISESGNTEAFF
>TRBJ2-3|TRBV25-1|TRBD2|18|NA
TGTGCCAGCAGTGATCAGGGGGGACTAGCGGGAGCTGCAGATACGCAGTATTTT
CASSDQGGLAGAADTQYF
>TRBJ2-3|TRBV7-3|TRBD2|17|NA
TGTGCCAGCAGCTTGACGGGACTAGCGGGTCGCACAGATACGCAGTATTTT
CASSLTGLAGRTDTQYF
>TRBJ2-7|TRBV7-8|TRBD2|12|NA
TGTGCCAGCAGCTTAGGGGAGGGTAGCGGTAACTTC
CASSLGEGSGNF
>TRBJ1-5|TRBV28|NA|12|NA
TGTGCCAGCAGGGTTCGGAATCAGCCCCAGCATTTT
CASRVRNQPQHF
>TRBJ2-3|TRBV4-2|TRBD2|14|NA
TGTGCCAGCAGCCAAGAGCGGGAGCTCTATACGCAGTATTTT
CASSQERELYTQYF
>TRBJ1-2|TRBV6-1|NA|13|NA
TGTGCCAGCAGTGAGCCAGGGAAATTTGGCTACACCTTC
CASSEPGKFGYTF
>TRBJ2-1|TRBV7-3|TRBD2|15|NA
TGTGCCAGCAGCTATAGCGGGAGGGGAAACAATGAGCAGTTCTTC
CASSYSGRGNNEQFF
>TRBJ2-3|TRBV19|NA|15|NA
TGTGCCAGTAGTACCTACGGGACAATTCGGGATACGCAGTATTTT
CASSTYGTIRDTQYF
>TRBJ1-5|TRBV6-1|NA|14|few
TGTGCCAGCAGTGTCGACAGACACAATCAGCCCCAGCATTTT
CASSVDRHNQPQHF
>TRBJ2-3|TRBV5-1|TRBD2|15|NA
TGCGCCAGCAGCTTCGAGGGAGGGCAAACAGATACGCAGTATTTT
CASSFEGGQTDTQYF
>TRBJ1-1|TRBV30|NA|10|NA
TGTGCCGGCGGGGTCACTGAAGCTTTCTTT
CAGGVTEAFF
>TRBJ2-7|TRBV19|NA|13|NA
TGTGCCAGTAGTTCGGGCTTGAGCTACGAGCAGTACTTC
CASSSGLSYEQYF
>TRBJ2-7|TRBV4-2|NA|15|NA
TGTGCCAGCAGCCAAGACAGGAACCCAGTCTACGAGCAGTACTTC
CASSQDRNPVYEQYF
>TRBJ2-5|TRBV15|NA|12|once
TGTGCCACCAGCAGAGGAAGAGAGACCCAGTACTTC
CATSRGRETQYF
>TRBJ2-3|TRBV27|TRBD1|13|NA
TGTGCCAGCAGCGACCAGGGGGCAGATACGCAGTATTTT
CASSDQGADTQYF
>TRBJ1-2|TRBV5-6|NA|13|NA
TGTGCCAGCAGCGATCCCCAGGGAGGAGGCTACACCTTC
CASSDPQGGGYTF
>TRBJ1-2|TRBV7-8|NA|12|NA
TGTGCCAGCAGCTCAGGAGGGGAAGGCTACACCTTC
CASSSGGEGYTF
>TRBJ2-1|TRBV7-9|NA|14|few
TGTGCCAGCACTTGGGGGAGCTCCTACAATGAGCAGTTCTTC
CASTWGSSYNEQFF